Listed here is a single TCR beta chain. These data are taken from a study of radiotherapy plus CTLA-4 blockade in lung cancer. This CDR3 spans 14 amino acids. V lost 4 bases, J lost 4 bases, and 13 bases lay in between. Germline loops: CDR1 LGHNA, CDR2 YSLEER. TCRdb's table, derived via immunoSEQ multiplex PCR, lists solely in-frame clones and lacks some. The data show around 100,000 clones, 81% seen once. Sequenced here: peripheral blood, sampled from a patient treated with radiotherapy plus ipilimumab. The V and J genes are TRBV4-3 and TRBJ2-5, with D possibly TRBD2 on 5 matching bases. The receptor was isolated from a human donor with non-small cell lung cancer that progressed on radiotherapy plus ipilimumab. Some clones in this sample may be carry-over from other donors' samples. The CDR3 is CASSPGVGGETQYF. The CDR3, as DNA: TGCGCCAGCAGCCCCGGGGTCGGAGGAGAGACCCAGTACTTC.